This T cell receptor beta chain was sequenced in a study of cytomegalovirus exposure and HLA in healthy donors. Study background: The 95 million to 120 million unique TCR beta sequences, from about 170 million T cells, were found by an earlier analysis.

Healthy bone marrow donors formed the donor group. The CDR3 sequence is 18 residues long. Unmatched junction bases numbered 7, after V lost 3 bases and J lost 0 bases. In germline, CDR1 is MNHNS, CDR2 SASEGT. The study ran its PCR with 60 Vbeta and 13 Jbeta primers. TCRdb's copy holds only in-frame clones and misses some; the assay was immunoSEQ multiplex PCR. This sample has 200,000 to 250,000 clones, with 85% found just once. This TCR came from a human donor in good health. This chain joins TRBV6-1 and TRBJ2-7, with 14 bases matching TRBD2. Source material: PBMCs. The CDR3 spells CASSEYGLAGGTSYEQYF. The CDR3 DNA reads TGTGCCAGCAGTGAGTACGGACTAGCGGGAGGAACCTCCTACGAGCAGTACTTC.